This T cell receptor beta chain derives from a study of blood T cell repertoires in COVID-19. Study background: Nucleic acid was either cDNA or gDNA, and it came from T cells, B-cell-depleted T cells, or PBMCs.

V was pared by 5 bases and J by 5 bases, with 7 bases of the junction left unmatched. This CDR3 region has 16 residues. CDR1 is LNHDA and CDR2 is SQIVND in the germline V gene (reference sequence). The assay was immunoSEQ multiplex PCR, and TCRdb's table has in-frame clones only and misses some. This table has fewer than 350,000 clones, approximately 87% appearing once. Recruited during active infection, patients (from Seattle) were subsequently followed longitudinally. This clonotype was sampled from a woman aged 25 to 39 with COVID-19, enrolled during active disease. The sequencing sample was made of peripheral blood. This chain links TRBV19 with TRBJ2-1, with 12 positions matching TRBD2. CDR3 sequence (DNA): TGTGCCAGTAGTCCAAGACTAGCGGGGGCTCACAATGAGCAGTTCTTC. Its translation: CASSPRLAGAHNEQFF.